Below, 16 T cell receptor beta chains from the same sample are listed, as sequenced in a study of response to subunit inactivated influenza vaccine. TCRdb re-analysed the RT-PCR reads in MiXCR, keeping a single row per CDR3 protein. The sample includes about 520,000 distinct CDR3 sequences, approximately 11% seen only once; the top ten take more than 10%. Sample: PBMCs from blood, taken roughly 45 days after vaccination. Receptors were obtained from a man aged 50-59 years who received an inactivated influenza vaccine.

Ten or more counts support this clonotype. The J gene is TRBJ2-3, the V gene TRBV6-2 or TRBV6-3; D remains unclear. This CDR3 region has 12 residues. Trimming stripped 4 bases from V and 5 bases from J, with 7 bases between. Per the germline V gene, CDR1 is MNHEY and CDR2 is SVGEGT. Written as DNA, the CDR3 is TGTGCCAGCAGTTTCCAAGGAGATACGCAGTATTTT. Residues: CASSFQGDTQYF.

This rearrangement joins TRBV14 to TRBJ2-7, with TRBD2 matching over 10 bases. The CDR3 loop spans 19 amino acids. After removal of 0 bases from V and 0 bases from J, the junction contained 11 bases not matched to a gene. Germline CDR1 and CDR2: SGHDN and FVKESK. For the CDR3, the DNA is TGTGCCAGCAGCCAAGATATCGTAACTAGCGGGGCTTCCTCCTACGAGCAGTACTTC. Translation: CASSQDIVTSGASSYEQYF.

This clonotype came up many times. This chain joins TRBV27 and TRBJ2-5; TRBD2 might be the D (6 bases). Trimming shortened V by 3 bases and J by 5 bases, and 13 bases separated the two germline ends. CDR1 and CDR2 (germline): MNHEY, SMNVEV (reference sequence). This CDR3 contains 14 residues. The CDR3 coding sequence is TGTGCCAGCAGTTTTTCGCGGGGCCTGGAGACCCAGTACTTC. It codes for CASSFSRGLETQYF.

The chain is built from TRBV7-2 and TRBJ2-5; TRBD2 agrees at 7 bases. This CDR3 is 15 amino acids long. The junction had 7 bases not matched to a gene; V was cut back by 4 bases and J by 2 bases. Germline V lookup: CDR1 SGHTA, CDR2 FQGNSA. CDR3 region: CASSSPQRGQETQYF. CDR3 bases: TGTGCCAGCAGCTCGCCCCAGCGGGGTCAAGAGACCCAGTACTTC. Supplemented by reference TRBV7-2 and TRBJ2-5, the full variable domain reads GAGVSQSPSNKVTEKGKDVELRCDPISGHTALYWYRQSLGQGLEFLIYFQGNSAPDKSGLPSDRFSAERTGGSVSTLTIQRTQQEDSAVYLCASSSPQRGQETQYFGPGTRLLVL.

This clonotype appeared many times. The rearrangement links TRBV20-1 to TRBJ2-7, with a tentative D call TRBD2 (6 bases). The CDR3 extends over 14 amino acids. V gave up 6 bases and J gave up 2 bases, with 17 bases separating them. Germline assignment: CDR1 DFQATT and CDR2 SNEGSKA (reference sequence). CDR3 in amino acids: CSAEPGTGTYEQYF. The CDR3 bases are TGCAGTGCAGAGCCCGGGACTGGGACCTACGAGCAGTACTTC.

This clonotype has just a few counts. The chain joins TRBV20-1 to TRBJ2-7, with 9 bases identical to TRBD1. The CDR3 contains 14 residues. The ends lost 3 bases at V and 2 bases at J; junction bases unmatched: 5. In germline, CDR1 is DFQATT, CDR2 SNEGSKA (reference sequence). DNA of the CDR3: TGCAGTGCTAGTTCCGGGACAGGGACCTACGAGCAGTACTTC. This encodes CSASSGTGTYEQYF.

The chain carries TRBV24-1 and TRBJ2-1; 7 bases are a match to TRBD2. Germline assignment: CDR1 KGHDR and CDR2 SFDVKD. The V segment lost 6 bases and the J segment 8 bases; nucleotides outside the gene matches: 3. CDR3 length: 12 residues. This CDR3 reads CATSRLADEQFF. In DNA form, the CDR3 reads TGTGCCACCAGTCGACTAGCCGATGAGCAGTTCTTC.

Many counts were recorded for this clonotype. The J gene is TRBJ2-3, the V gene TRBV12-3 or TRBV12-4, with D tentatively TRBD2 (7 bases). The CDR3 is 17 residues long. Deletions cut 0 bases from V and 1 base from J, with 14 bases between. Written as DNA, the CDR3 is TGTGCCAGCAGTTTAGCGGGGGGGCCAGCAGGCACAGATACGCAGTATTTT. Translated, it gives CASSLAGGPAGTDTQYF.

The chain carries TRBV6-5 and TRBJ2-1, with 9 bases matching TRBD2. The length of the CDR3 is 15 residues. Per the germline V gene, CDR1 is MNHEY and CDR2 is SVGAGI. V was clipped by 4 bases and J by 6 bases; unmatched bases: 7. In DNA form, the CDR3 reads TGTGCCAGCAGTTCAAAGGGACTAGCCGGCAATGAGCAGTTCTTC. Its protein is CASSSKGLAGNEQFF.

This clonotype was observed many times. This chain joins TRBV9 and TRBJ2-5, with 9 bases matching TRBD2. This CDR3 spans 14 amino acids. J lost 4 bases, V lost 3 bases, and 4 bases had no gene match. The germline gives CDR1 SGDLS, CDR2 YYNGEE. The CDR3 sequence is CASSEAGGGETQYF. The CDR3 nucleotides read TGTGCCAGCAGCGAAGCGGGGGGTGGAGAGACCCAGTACTTC.

This chain links TRBV4-3 with TRBJ2-3, with 10 bases lining up with TRBD2. The germline CDR1 and CDR2 sequences are LGHNA and YSLEER. Germline trimming cut 4 bases from V and 0 bases from J; bases unmatched to any gene: 13. This CDR3 contains 19 residues. Written as DNA, the CDR3 is TGCGCCAGCAGCCTGAGCGCGCTAGCGGGAGTCCTCAGCACAGATACGCAGTATTTT. Residues: CASSLSALAGVLSTDTQYF.

The chain carries TRBV11-2 and TRBJ2-1; TRBD1 or TRBD2 may be the D gene (5 bases each). Per the germline V gene, CDR1 is SGHAT and CDR2 is FQNNGV. Trimming shortened V by 1 base and J by 5 bases, and 18 bases separated the two germline ends. CDR3 size: 17 residues. In DNA, the CDR3 is TGTGCCAGCAGCTTAGCTGCCTCGGGGCGATCCCACAATGAGCAGTTCTTC. Translation gives CASSLAASGRSHNEQFF.

This clonotype was detected many times. The chain joins TRBV7-2 to TRBJ2-5; possibly TRBD1 or TRBD2 for D (5 bases each). V gave up 2 bases and J gave up 1 base, with 11 bases separating them. Germline loops: CDR1 SGHTA, CDR2 FQGNSA. The CDR3 spans 15 residues. The CDR3 spells CASSLTGDLQETQYF. Written as DNA, the CDR3 is TGTGCCAGCAGCTTAACCGGGGACCTCCAAGAGACCCAGTACTTC. Supplemented by reference TRBV7-2 and TRBJ2-5, the full variable domain reads GAGVSQSPSNKVTEKGKDVELRCDPISGHTALYWYRQSLGQGLEFLIYFQGNSAPDKSGLPSDRFSAERTGGSVSTLTIQRTQQEDSAVYLCASSLTGDLQETQYFGPGTRLLVL.

This rearrangement joins TRBV15 to TRBJ1-5; the match to TRBD1 covers 9 bases. J gave up 4 bases and V 8 bases, and 6 bases lay outside the gene matches. The CDR3 totals 14 residues. CDR1 LNHNV and CDR2 YYDKDF come from the germline V gene (reference sequence). DNA of the CDR3: TGTGCCACCGTGGGACAGGGAAGTAATCAGCCCCAGCATTTT. Encoded protein: CATVGQGSNQPQHF.

This clonotype occurred a few times. The chain uses TRBV5-1 and TRBJ1-1; D gene ambiguous. V gave up 9 bases and J gave up 1 base, with 13 bases separating them. CDR1 SGHRS and CDR2 YFSETQ come from the germline V gene. The CDR3 spans 13 residues. CDR3 DNA: TGCGCCACCGCTGACCAGGCGAACACTGAAGCTTTCTTT. Its translation is CATADQANTEAFF.

This clonotype was recorded many times. Written as DNA, the CDR3 is TGTGCCAGCAAACGGAGCCGGAGCTCCTACAATGAGCAGTTCTTC. It is translated as CASKRSRSSYNEQFF. The chain joins TRBV12-3 or TRBV12-4 to TRBJ2-1; no clear D. V lost 7 bases and J 0 bases, leaving 13 bases between the germline ends. The CDR3 is 15 amino acids.